The present T cell receptor (beta chain) was sequenced within a study of T cell responses to AZD1222 COVID-19 vaccine. The data were produced by immunoSEQ multiplex PCR, yet TCRdb's version contains in-frame clones alone and is incomplete. Of around 70,000 clones listed, about 90% are singletons. Pooling of second doses given at about 4 or about 12 weeks was done. Turning to this clone: Antigen unknown.

Study-level points and caveats: Close to half of spike-specific TCRs reportedly recognize unmutated variant regions. Mostly white British, mostly female donors; authors suggested clonal diversity may be underestimated.

Per germline, CDR1 MGHRA and CDR2 YSYEKL. The junction had 6 bases not matched to a gene; V was cut back by 2 bases and J by 7 bases. The CDR3 sequence is 16 residues long. This receptor was obtained from an adult who received the AZD1222 COVID-19 vaccine. Sample: peripheral blood, taken 28 days after the second AZD1222 dose. The chain is built from TRBV4-1 and TRBJ2-1; TRBD2 aligns across 12 bases. In nucleotides, the CDR3 is TGCGCCAGCAGCCAATCCCCGGGACTAGCGGGTAATGAGCAGTTCTTC. Amino acid sequence: CASSQSPGLAGNEQFF.